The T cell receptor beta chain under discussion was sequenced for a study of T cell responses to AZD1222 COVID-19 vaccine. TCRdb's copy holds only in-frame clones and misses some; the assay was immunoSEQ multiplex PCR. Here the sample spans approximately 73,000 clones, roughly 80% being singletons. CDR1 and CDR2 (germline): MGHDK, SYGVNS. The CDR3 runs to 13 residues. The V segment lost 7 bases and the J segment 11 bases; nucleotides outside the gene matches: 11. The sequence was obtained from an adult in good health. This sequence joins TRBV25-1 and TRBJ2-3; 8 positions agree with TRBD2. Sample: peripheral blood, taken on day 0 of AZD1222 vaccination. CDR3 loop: CASTPPGGTKQYF. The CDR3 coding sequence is TGTGCCAGCACCCCCCCGGGAGGGACGAAGCAGTATTTT.